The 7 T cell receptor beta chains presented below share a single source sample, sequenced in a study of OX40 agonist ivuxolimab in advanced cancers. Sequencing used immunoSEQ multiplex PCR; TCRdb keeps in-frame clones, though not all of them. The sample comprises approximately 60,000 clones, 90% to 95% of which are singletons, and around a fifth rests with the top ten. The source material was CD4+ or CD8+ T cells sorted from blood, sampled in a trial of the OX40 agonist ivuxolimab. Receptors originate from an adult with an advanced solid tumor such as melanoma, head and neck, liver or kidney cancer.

In DNA, the CDR3 is TGTGCCAGCAGCTTCCTTGAGGGGGTGCAGTTCTTC. Protein: CASSFLEGVQFF. The rearrangement links TRBV7-3 to TRBJ2-1, with D perhaps matching TRBD1 (6 bases). Trimming pared 3 bases from V and 12 bases from J, leaving 12 bases between. Germline loops: CDR1 SGHTA, CDR2 FQGTGA. CDR3 size: 12 residues.

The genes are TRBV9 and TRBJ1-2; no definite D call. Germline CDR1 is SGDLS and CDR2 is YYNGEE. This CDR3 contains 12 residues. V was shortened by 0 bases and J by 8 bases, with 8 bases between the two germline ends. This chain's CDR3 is CASSVATPGYTF. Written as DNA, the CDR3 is TGTGCCAGCAGCGTAGCTACTCCGGGCTACACCTTC.

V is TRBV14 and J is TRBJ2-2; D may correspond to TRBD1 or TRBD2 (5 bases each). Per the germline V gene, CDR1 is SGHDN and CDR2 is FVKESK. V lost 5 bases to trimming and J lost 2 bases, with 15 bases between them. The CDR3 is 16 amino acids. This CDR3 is CASSFGTFGNTGELFF. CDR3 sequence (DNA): TGTGCCAGCAGCTTCGGGACGTTCGGAAACACCGGGGAGCTGTTTTTT.

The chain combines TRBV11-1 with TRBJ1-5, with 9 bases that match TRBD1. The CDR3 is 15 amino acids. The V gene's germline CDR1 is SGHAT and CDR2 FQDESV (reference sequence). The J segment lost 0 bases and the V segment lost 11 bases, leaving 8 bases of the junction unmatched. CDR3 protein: CAGEQGAGSNQPQHF. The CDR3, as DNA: TGTGCCGGCGAACAGGGGGCGGGTAGCAATCAGCCCCAGCATTTT.

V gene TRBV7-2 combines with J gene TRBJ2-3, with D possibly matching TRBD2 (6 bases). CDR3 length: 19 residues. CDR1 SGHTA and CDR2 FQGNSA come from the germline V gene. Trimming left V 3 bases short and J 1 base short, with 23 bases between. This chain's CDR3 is CASSFLPLLEGEGTDTQYF. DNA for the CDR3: TGTGCCAGCAGCTTTCTCCCCCTTTTGGAGGGAGAGGGCACAGATACGCAGTATTTT.

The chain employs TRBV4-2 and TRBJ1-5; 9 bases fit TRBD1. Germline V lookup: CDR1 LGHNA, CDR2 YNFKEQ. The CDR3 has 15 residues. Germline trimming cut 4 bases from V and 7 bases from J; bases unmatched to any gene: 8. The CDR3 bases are TGTGCCAGCAGCCCCGCGGGGACAGGGCGACAGCCCCAGCATTTT. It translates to CASSPAGTGRQPQHF.

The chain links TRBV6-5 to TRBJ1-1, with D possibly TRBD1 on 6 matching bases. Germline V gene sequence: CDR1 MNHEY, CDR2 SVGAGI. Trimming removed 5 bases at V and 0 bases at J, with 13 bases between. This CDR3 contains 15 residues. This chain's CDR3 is CASSTRDTMNTEAFF. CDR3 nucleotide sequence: TGTGCCAGCAGTACCCGGGACACCATGAACACTGAAGCTTTCTTT.